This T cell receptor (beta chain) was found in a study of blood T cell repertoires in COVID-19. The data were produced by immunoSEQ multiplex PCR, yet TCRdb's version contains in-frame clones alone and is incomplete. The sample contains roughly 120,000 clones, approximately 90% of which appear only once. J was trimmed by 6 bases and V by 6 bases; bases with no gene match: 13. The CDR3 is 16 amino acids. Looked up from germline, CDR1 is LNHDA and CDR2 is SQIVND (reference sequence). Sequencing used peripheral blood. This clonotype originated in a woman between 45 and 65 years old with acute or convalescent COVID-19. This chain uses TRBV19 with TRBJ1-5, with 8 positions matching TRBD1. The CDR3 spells CASSPGSGQGSQPQHF. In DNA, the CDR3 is TGTGCCAGTAGCCCTGGGTCAGGACAGGGCAGTCAGCCCCAGCATTTT. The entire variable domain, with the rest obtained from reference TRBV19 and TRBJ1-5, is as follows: DGGITQSPKYLFRKEGQNVTLSCEQNLNHDAMYWYRQDPGQGLRLIYYSQIVNDFQKGDIAEGYSVSREKKESFPLTVTSAQKNPTAFYLCASSPGSGQGSQPQHFGDGTRLSIL.